The 21 T cell receptor beta chains below all came from one sample that was sequenced in a study of CD8 T cells in ankylosing spondylitis. Study results and caveats: Characteristic of ankylosing spondylitis blood, it appeared, was a TCR beta motif comprising about eight highly homologous variants.

MiXCR was run by TCRdb on the 5' RACE reads, yielding one entry per CDR3 protein. The sample lists about 460,000 distinct CDR3 sequences, about 5% occurring once. These TCRs' antigens remain unknown. Sequenced material: blood, either unsorted or a sorted T cell fraction (not recorded which). These receptors originate from a male donor with ankylosing spondylitis.

This clonotype was counted many times. This chain uses TRBV7-9 with TRBJ2-1; D possibly corresponds to TRBD1 (5 bases). CDR1 and CDR2 from the germline V gene are SEHNR and FQNEAQ (reference sequence). V gave up 5 bases and J gave up 7 bases, with 18 bases separating them. The CDR3 is made up of 15 amino acids. Here the CDR3 reads CASSMLGSRGNEQFF. The CDR3, as DNA: TGTGCCAGCAGCATGTTAGGATCTAGGGGAAATGAGCAGTTCTTC.

This clonotype appeared many times. This chain connects TRBV5-1 to TRBJ2-7; unclear D gene. CDR1 is SGHRS and CDR2 is YFSETQ in the germline V gene. The CDR3 loop spans 12 amino acids. V dropped 1 base and J dropped 6 bases, with 8 bases sitting between them. CDR3 protein: CASSLSSSEQYF. DNA for the CDR3: TGCGCCAGCAGCTTGTCAAGCAGCGAGCAGTACTTC.

V usage is TRBV18 and J usage is TRBJ1-6, with 8 bases matching TRBD1. The CDR3 is 15 residues long. Germline V gene data show CDR1 as KGHSH and CDR2 as LQKENI. Losses at the gene ends were 6 bases for V and 7 bases for J; bases not matched to a gene: 8. The CDR3: CASSLLQGENSPLHF. The CDR3 DNA reads TGTGCCAGCTCTCTCCTACAGGGGGAGAATTCACCCCTCCACTTT.

This clonotype occurred a few times. The J gene is TRBJ2-5, the V gene TRBV11-2, with 12 bases identical to TRBD2. The CDR3 runs to 16 residues. From germline, CDR1 is SGHAT and CDR2 FQNNGV. The ends lost 5 bases at V and 1 base at J; junction bases unmatched: 5. CDR3 nucleotides: TGTGCCAGCAGCCGGGGACTAGCGGGCCTCCAAGAGACCCAGTACTTC. Its protein product is CASSRGLAGLQETQYF. Based on the CDR3 plus reference TRBV11-2 and TRBJ2-5, the full variable domain is EAGVAQSPRYKIIEKRQSVAFWCNPISGHATLYWYQQILGQGPKLLIQFQNNGVVDDSQLPKDRFSAERLKGVDSTLKIQPAKLEDSAVYLCASSRGLAGLQETQYFGPGTRLLVL.

This clonotype appeared many times. The V gene is TRBV25-1, the J gene TRBJ2-1; D is undetermined. This CDR3 is built from 14 residues. V lost 7 bases, J lost 8 bases, and 18 bases lay in between. Germline CDR1 and CDR2: MGHDK and SYGVNS. The CDR3 sequence: CASTEKETADEQFF. CDR3 nucleotides: TGTGCCAGCACCGAAAAAGAGACTGCGGATGAGCAGTTCTTC.

This clonotype was seen a few times. V usage is TRBV5-1 and J usage is TRBJ2-5; perhaps D is TRBD1 or TRBD2 (5 bases each). CDR3 length: 15 residues. Germline lookup yields CDR1 SGHRS and CDR2 YFSETQ. V lost 4 bases and J 2 bases, leaving 15 bases between the germline ends. The CDR3 here is CASSLLGLAQETQYF. The CDR3, as DNA: TGCGCCAGCAGCCTTCTGGGGCTAGCTCAAGAGACCCAGTACTTC.

This clonotype has a count of ten or more. The V call is TRBV27, the J call TRBJ2-7, with D tentatively TRBD1 or TRBD2 (5 bases each). Deletions cut 5 bases from V and 4 bases from J, with 21 bases between. This CDR3 has 16 amino acids. Per germline, CDR1 MNHEY and CDR2 SMNVEV (reference sequence). The CDR3 DNA follows: TGTGCCAGCAGTCGCTGGGACGGGTCGGGCCTTTACGAGCAGTACTTC. Translating it yields CASSRWDGSGLYEQYF.

This clonotype was seen at least ten times. The genes are TRBV7-2 and TRBJ1-2; D is uncertain. This CDR3 comprises 15 residues. V was trimmed by 1 base and J by 0 bases, leaving 9 bases between them. Germline CDR1 SGHTA, CDR2 FQGNSA. The CDR3 loop is CASSLVSAANYGYTF. The CDR3 DNA follows: TGTGCCAGCAGCTTAGTGTCGGCGGCTAACTATGGCTACACCTTC.

This clonotype was seen repeatedly, ten times or more. The rearrangement uses TRBV3-1 and TRBJ2-5; 8 bases match TRBD1. From germline, CDR1 is LGHDT and CDR2 YNNKEL (reference sequence). CDR3 length: 14 amino acids. After removal of 5 bases from V and 4 bases from J, the junction contained 6 bases not matched to a gene. The CDR3 loop reads CASSELGQGETQYF. The CDR3 DNA follows: TGTGCCAGCAGCGAACTTGGACAGGGAGAGACCCAGTACTTC.

This clonotype has a count of ten or more. The V gene is TRBV7-2, the J gene TRBJ2-3, with 16 bases that match TRBD2. With 6 bases clipped from V and 15 bases from J, the junction kept 9 bases outside the gene matches. Germline loops: CDR1 SGHTA, CDR2 FQGNSA. The CDR3 spans 14 residues. CDR3 DNA: TGTGCCAGCAGGAGCGGGACTAGCGGGAGGGGGAAATATTTT. As protein: CASRSGTSGRGKYF.

There are many counts of this clonotype. The J gene is TRBJ2-7, the V gene TRBV4-2; D perhaps matches TRBD1 (6 bases). The CDR3 totals 16 residues. Germline V gives CDR1 LGHNA, CDR2 YNFKEQ. Deletions cut 1 base from V and 1 base from J, with 14 bases between. The CDR3 loop is CASSQAGQMRSYEQYF. CDR3 nucleotides: TGTGCCAGCAGCCAAGCAGGACAGATGCGATCCTACGAGCAGTACTTC.

This clonotype showed up many times. V usage is TRBV15 and J usage is TRBJ1-5; TRBD1 aligns across 8 bases. Germline V CDR1 and CDR2: LNHNV, YYDKDF (reference sequence). J was trimmed by 4 bases and V by 4 bases; bases with no gene match: 6. CDR3 length: 15 amino acids. The CDR3 nucleotides read TGTGCCACCAGCAAGGACAGGGAAGGGAATCAGCCCCAGCATTTT. It is translated as CATSKDREGNQPQHF.

This clonotype was counted a few times. The CDR3 DNA follows: TGCGCCAGCAGCTGGGGACTAGCGGAGAAGGGCTCCTACAATGAGCAGTTCTTC. Translation: CASSWGLAEKGSYNEQFF. This chain connects TRBV5-1 to TRBJ2-1; 11 bases are a match to TRBD2. The CDR3 sequence is 18 residues long. J lost 0 bases, V lost 3 bases, and 8 bases had no gene match. In germline, CDR1 is SGHRS, CDR2 YFSETQ.

A note on this clonotype: With a much larger clone just one base away, this may be a read error. This chain uses TRBV5-4 with TRBJ2-1; 11 bases match TRBD1. Germline V gene sequence: CDR1 SGHNT, CDR2 YYREEE (reference sequence). CDR3 length: 16 residues. The V and J ends lost 2 bases and 6 bases, in that order; junction bases with no gene match: 7. The CDR3 nucleotides read TGTGCCAGCAGCTTCACCGGGACAGGGGGTGTCAATGAGCAGTTCTTC. Translated: CASSFTGTGGVNEQFF.

In its sample, this clonotype was seen many times. This chain links TRBV4-3 with TRBJ2-4; unclear D gene. Germline values: CDR1 LGHNA, CDR2 YSLEER. Trimming left V 3 bases short and J 2 bases short, with 14 bases between. CDR3 length equals 16 residues. In DNA form, the CDR3 reads TGCGCCAGCAGCCAGGATCCCTGGGATACCAAAAACATTCAGTACTTC. Its protein is CASSQDPWDTKNIQYF.

This clonotype was counted ten times or more. The chain joins TRBV5-1 to TRBJ1-2; no clear D gene. This CDR3 is 14 amino acids long. V lost 2 bases, J lost 6 bases, and 14 bases lay in between. Germline V CDR1 and CDR2: SGHRS, YFSETQ. CDR3 amino acids: CASSFRAVEDGYTF. CDR3 nucleotides: TGCGCCAGCAGCTTCCGGGCCGTTGAGGATGGCTACACCTTC.

This clonotype was seen repeatedly, ten times or more. The chain couples TRBV6-1 to TRBJ2-7, with D maybe TRBD1 (6 bases). The CDR3 is made up of 13 amino acids. V was shortened by 5 bases and J by 5 bases, with 13 bases between the two germline ends. Germline V CDR1 and CDR2: MNHNS, SASEGT. CDR3 region: CASSQRTANEQYF. The CDR3 nucleotides read TGTGCCAGCAGTCAACGGACAGCTAACGAGCAGTACTTC.

In this sample, this clonotype turned up many times. The rearrangement uses TRBV5-1 and TRBJ2-7; D remains unclear. V dropped 0 bases and J dropped 2 bases, with 9 bases sitting between them. This CDR3 contains 14 residues. The germline CDR1 and CDR2 sequences are SGHRS and YFSETQ. CDR3 DNA: TGCGCCAGCAGCTTGGCAGGCAGCACCTACGAGCAGTACTTC. Amino acids: CASSLAGSTYEQYF.

This chain joins TRBV28 and TRBJ2-7; TRBD2 agrees at 11 bases. Per germline, CDR1 MDHEN and CDR2 SYDVKM. This CDR3 is 18 amino acids long. The V segment lost 6 bases and the J segment 0 bases; nucleotides outside the gene matches: 13. CDR3 amino acids: CASSHIRGGLAVSYEQYF. The CDR3 DNA sequence: TGTGCCAGCAGCCATATTAGGGGGGGACTAGCGGTCTCCTACGAGCAGTACTTC.

This clonotype showed up just a few times. The V gene is TRBV2, the J gene TRBJ2-3; D gene uncertain. The CDR3 sequence is 13 residues long. Looked up from germline, CDR1 is SNHLY and CDR2 is FYNNEI. V lost 7 bases and J 1 base, leaving 9 bases between the germline ends. The CDR3 is CASMRLRTDTQYF. The CDR3 DNA follows: TGTGCCAGCATGAGGCTTCGCACAGATACGCAGTATTTT.

This clonotype was observed at least ten times. This chain links TRBV7-2 with TRBJ1-5, with TRBD1 matching 8 bases. Germline CDR1 and CDR2: SGHTA and FQGNSA. With 1 base clipped from V and 3 bases from J, the junction kept 5 bases outside the gene matches. The CDR3 is made up of 16 amino acids. CDR3: CASSLGWGQANQPQHF. In nucleotides, the CDR3 is TGTGCCAGCAGCTTAGGGTGGGGACAGGCCAATCAGCCCCAGCATTTT.